The present TCR beta chain was sequenced within a study of blood T cells in healthy people across ages. Broader study findings: Changes seen in expanded clonotypes were possibly confounded by donor CMV status left unknown.

Through a sample-barcoded 5' primer and a J-beta primer mix, a second PCR was run for roughly 6 to 11 cycles. A single record per CDR3 protein comes from TCRdb applying MiXCR to the 5' RACE reads. The sample holds about 320,000 distinct CDR3 sequences, around 27% seen once. Trimming removed 2 bases from V and 6 bases from J; junction bases left unmatched: 9. Germline assignment: CDR1 MGHDK and CDR2 SYGVNS. This CDR3 spans 15 amino acids. As regards this clonotype: Its matching antigen is unknown.

The chain carries TRBV25-1 and TRBJ2-7; 8 bases map to TRBD1. The specimen sequenced was blood. The TCR originated in a woman aged 65 to 85 in good health. The CDR3 coding sequence is TGTGCCAGCAGTGAAGTTCGACAGGGGTGGACCGAGCAGTACTTC. Encoded protein: CASSEVRQGWTEQYF.